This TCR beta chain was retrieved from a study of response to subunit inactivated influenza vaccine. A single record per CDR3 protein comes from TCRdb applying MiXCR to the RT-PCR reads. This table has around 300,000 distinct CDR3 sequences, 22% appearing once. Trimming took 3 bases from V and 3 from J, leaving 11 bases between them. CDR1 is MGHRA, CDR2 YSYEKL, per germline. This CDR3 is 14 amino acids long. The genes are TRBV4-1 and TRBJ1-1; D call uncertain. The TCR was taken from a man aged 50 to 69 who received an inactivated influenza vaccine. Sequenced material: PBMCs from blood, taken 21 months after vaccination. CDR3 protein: CASSQGNWDTEAFF. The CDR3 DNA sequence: TGCGCCAGCAGCCAGGGGAATTGGGACACTGAAGCTTTCTTT.